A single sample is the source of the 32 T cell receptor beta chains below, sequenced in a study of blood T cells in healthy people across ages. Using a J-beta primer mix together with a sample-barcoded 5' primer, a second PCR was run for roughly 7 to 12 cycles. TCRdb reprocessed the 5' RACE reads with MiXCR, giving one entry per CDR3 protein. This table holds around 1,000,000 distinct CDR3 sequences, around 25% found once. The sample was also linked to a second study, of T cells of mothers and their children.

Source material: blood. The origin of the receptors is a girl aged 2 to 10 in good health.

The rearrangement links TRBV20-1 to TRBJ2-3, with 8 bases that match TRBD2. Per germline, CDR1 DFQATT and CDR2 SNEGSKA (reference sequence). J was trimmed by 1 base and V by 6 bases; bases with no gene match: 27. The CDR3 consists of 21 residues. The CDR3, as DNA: TGCAGTGCCACCAAGTCCTCTCAGTTTGGACCGTTGCGGGAGGGCACAGATACGCAGTATTTT. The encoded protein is CSATKSSQFGPLREGTDTQYF.

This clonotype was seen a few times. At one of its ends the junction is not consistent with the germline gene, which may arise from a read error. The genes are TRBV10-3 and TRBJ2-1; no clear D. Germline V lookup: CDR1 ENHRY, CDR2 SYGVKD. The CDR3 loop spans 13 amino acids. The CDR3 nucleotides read TGTGCCATCAGTGTACCTCGCAACAATGAGCAGCTCTTC. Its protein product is CAISVPRNNEQLF.

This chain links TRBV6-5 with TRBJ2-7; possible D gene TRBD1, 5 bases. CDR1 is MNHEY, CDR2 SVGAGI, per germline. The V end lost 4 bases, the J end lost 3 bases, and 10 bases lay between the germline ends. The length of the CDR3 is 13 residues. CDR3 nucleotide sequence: TGTGCCAGCAGTTTCTCAGGGTACTACGAGCAGTACTTC. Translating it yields CASSFSGYYEQYF.

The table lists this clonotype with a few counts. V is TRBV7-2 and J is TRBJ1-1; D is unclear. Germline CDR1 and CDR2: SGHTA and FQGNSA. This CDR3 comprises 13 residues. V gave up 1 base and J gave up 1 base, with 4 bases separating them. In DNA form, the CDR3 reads TGTGCCAGCAGCTTAGAATCGAACACTGAAGCTTTCTTT. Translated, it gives CASSLESNTEAFF.

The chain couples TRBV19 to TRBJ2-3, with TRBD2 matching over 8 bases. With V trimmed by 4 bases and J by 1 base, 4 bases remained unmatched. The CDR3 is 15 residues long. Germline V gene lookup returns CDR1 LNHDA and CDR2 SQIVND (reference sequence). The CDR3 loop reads CASSTSGGRTDTQYF. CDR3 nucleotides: TGTGCCAGTAGTACCAGCGGGGGACGCACAGATACGCAGTATTTT.

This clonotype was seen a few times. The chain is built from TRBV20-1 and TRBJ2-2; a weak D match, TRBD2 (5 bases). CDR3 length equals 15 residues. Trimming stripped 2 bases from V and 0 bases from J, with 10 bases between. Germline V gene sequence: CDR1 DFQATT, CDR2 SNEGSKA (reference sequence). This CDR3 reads CSARLVDSNTGELFF. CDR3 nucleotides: TGCAGTGCTAGACTCGTGGACTCGAACACCGGGGAGCTGTTTTTT.

The CDR3 protein is CASRSDRGETQYF. The CDR3 nucleotides are TGTGCCAGCAGATCGGACAGGGGAGAGACCCAGTACTTC. The chain links TRBV12-3 or TRBV12-4 to TRBJ2-5, with 9 nucleotides matching TRBD1. The junction had 3 bases not matched to a gene; V was cut back by 6 bases and J by 4 bases. The CDR3 is 13 amino acids.

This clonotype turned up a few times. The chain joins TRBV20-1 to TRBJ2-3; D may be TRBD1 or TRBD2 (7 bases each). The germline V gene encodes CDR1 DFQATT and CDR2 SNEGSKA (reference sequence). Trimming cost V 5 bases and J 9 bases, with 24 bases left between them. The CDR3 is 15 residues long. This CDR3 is CSAPSGGGGRATQYF. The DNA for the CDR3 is TGCAGTGCTCCTTCAGGGGGGGGCGGCCGGGCAACGCAGTATTTT.

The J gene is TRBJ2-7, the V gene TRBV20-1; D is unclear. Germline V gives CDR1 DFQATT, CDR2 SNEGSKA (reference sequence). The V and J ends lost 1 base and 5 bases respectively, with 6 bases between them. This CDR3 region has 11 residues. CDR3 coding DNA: TGCAGTGCTAGAGTGGCCGACGAGCAGTACTTC. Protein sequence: CSARVADEQYF.

Written as DNA, the CDR3 is TGTGCCACCACTGGGGGGGGCCCCTACGAGCAGTACTTC. Protein product: CATTGGGPYEQYF. The gene calls are TRBV12-3 or TRBV12-4 and TRBJ2-7, with D tentatively TRBD2 (7 bases). Trimming cost V 10 bases and J 2 bases, with 15 bases left between them. CDR3 length: 13 residues.

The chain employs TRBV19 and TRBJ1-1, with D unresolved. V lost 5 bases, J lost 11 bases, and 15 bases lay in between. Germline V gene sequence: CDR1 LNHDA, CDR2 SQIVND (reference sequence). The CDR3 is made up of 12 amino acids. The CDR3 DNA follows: TGTGCCAGTAGTCTTCCCCTTCAGGAGGCTTTCTTT. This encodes CASSLPLQEAFF.

In nucleotides, the CDR3 is TGTGCCAGCAGCTCAACGGGAGTGAGCCTGAGGGTGTACAATGAGCAGTTCTTC. Protein: CASSSTGVSLRVYNEQFF. V and J are TRBV7-8 and TRBJ2-5; D is possibly TRBD2 (6 bases). The J call is uncertain, as TRBJ2-1 better fits the DNA end. The CDR3 is made up of 18 amino acids. Germline-derived CDR1 and CDR2 are SGHVS and FQNEAQ.

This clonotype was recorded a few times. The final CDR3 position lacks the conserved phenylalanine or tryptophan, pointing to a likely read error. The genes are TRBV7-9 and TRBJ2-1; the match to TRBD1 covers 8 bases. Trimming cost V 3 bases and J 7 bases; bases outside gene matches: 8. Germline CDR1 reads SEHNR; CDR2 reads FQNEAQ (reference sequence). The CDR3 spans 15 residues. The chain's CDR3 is CASSLGQGAVNEQFL. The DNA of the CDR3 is TGTGCCAGCAGCTTGGGCCAGGGGGCAGTAAATGAGCAGTTCCTC.

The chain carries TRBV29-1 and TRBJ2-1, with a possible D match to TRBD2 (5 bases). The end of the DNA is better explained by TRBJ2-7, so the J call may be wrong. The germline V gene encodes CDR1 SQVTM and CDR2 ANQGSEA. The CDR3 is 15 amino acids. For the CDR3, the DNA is TGCAGCGTTGAAGAACCCACAGAGACTACCTACGAGCAGTACTTC. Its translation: CSVEEPTETTYEQYF.

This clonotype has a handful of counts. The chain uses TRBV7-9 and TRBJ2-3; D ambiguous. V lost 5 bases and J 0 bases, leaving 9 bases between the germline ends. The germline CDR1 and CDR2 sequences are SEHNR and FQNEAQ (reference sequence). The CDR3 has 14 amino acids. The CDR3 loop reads CASSRRESTDTQYF. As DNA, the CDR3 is TGTGCCAGCAGCCGCAGAGAGAGCACAGATACGCAGTATTTT. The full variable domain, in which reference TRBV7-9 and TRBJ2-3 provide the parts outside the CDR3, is DTGVSQNPRHKITKRGQNVTFRCDPISEHNRLYWYRQTLGQGPEFLTYFQNEAQLEKSRLLSDRFSAERPKGSFSTLEIQRTEQGDSAMYLCASSRRESTDTQYFGPGTRLTVL.

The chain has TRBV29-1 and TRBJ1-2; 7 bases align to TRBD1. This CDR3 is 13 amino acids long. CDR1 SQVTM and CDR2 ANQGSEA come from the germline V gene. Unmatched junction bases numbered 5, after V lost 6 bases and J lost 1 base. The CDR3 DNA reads TGCAGCGTGGGGACAGAACTTAACTATGGCTACACCTTC. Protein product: CSVGTELNYGYTF.

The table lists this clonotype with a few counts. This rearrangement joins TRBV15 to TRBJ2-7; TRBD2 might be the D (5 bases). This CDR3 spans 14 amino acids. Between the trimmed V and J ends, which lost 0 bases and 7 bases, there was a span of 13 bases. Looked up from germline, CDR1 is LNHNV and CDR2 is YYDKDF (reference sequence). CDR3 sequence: CATSRDLGGGEQYF. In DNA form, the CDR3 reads TGTGCCACCAGCAGAGATCTAGGAGGCGGAGAGCAGTACTTC.

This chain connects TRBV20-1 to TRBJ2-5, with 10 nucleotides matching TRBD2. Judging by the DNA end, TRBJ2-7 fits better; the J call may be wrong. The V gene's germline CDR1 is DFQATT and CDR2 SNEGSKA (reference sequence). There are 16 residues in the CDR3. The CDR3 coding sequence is TGCAGTGCTAGATCCCAGCGGGAGGGGACTTACTACGAGCAGTACTTC. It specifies CSARSQREGTYYEQYF.

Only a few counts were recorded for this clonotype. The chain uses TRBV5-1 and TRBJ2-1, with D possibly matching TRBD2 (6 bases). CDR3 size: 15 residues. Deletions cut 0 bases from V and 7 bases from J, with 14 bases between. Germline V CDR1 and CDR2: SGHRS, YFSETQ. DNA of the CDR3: TGCGCCAGCAGCTTGGAAGTATGGAGGGCTAATGAGCAGTTCTTC. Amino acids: CASSLEVWRANEQFF.

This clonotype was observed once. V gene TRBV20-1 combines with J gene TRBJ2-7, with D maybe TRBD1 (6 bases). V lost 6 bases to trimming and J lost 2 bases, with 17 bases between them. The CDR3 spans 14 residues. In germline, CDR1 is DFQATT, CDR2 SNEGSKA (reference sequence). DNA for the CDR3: TGCAGTGCCCCATACTGGGACATGACCTACGAGCAGTACTTC. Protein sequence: CSAPYWDMTYEQYF.

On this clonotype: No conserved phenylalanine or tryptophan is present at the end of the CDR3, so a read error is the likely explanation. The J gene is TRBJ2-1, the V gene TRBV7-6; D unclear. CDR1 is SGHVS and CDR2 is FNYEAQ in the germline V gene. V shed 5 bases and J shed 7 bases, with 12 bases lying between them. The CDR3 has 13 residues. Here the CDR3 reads CASSLNLANEQFS. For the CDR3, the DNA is TGTGCCAGCAGCCTGAATTTAGCAAATGAGCAGTTCTCC.

CDR3 DNA: TGTGCCAGCAGCAGACTCCATAGCTCCTACGAGCAGTACTTC. Its protein is CASSRLHSSYEQYF. V usage is TRBV11-1 and J usage is TRBJ2-5; D gene uncertain. The DNA end is a closer match to TRBJ2-7, so the J assignment may be wrong. Germline CDR1 SGHAT, CDR2 FQDESV (reference sequence). There are 14 residues in the CDR3.

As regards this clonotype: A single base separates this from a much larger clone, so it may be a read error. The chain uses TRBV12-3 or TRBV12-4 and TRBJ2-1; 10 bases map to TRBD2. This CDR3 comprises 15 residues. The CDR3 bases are TGTGCCAGCACCATAGCGGGGGGCTCCTACGATGAGCAGTTCTTC. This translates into CASTIAGGSYDEQFF.

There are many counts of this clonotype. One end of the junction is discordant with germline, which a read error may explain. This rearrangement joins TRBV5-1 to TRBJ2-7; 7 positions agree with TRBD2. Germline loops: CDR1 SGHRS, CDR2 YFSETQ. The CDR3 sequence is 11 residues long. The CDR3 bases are TGTGCCAGCAGCGGGGCCTACGAGCAGTACTTC. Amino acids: CASSGAYEQYF.

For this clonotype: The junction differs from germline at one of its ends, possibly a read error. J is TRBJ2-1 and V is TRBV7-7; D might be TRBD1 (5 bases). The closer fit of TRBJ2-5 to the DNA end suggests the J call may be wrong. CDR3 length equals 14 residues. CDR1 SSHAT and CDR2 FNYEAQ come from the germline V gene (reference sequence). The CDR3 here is CASSFKGMIETQYF. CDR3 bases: TGTGCTAGCAGCTTTAAGGGGATGATCGAGACCCAGTACTTC.

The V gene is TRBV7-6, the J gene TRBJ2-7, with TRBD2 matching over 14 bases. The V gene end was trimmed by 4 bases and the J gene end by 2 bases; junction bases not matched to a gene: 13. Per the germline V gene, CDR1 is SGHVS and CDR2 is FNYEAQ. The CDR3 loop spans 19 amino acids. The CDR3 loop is CASSSRLAGGPSAPYEQYF. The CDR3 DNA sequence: TGTGCCAGCAGCTCTAGACTAGCGGGAGGGCCGTCGGCGCCCTACGAGCAGTACTTC.

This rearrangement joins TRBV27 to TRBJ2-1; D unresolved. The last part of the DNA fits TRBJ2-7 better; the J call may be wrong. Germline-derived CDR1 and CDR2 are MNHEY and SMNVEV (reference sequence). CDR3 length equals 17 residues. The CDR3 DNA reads TGTGCCAGCAGTCCGAGACTCACAGTGGGGTCCACCTACGAGCAGTACTTC. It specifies CASSPRLTVGSTYEQYF.

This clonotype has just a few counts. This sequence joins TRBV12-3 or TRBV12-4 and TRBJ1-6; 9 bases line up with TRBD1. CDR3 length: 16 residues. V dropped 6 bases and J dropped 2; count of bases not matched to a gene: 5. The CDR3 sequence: CASSPDRGTYNSPLHF. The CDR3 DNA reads TGTGCCAGCAGCCCCGACAGGGGGACCTATAATTCACCCCTCCACTTT.

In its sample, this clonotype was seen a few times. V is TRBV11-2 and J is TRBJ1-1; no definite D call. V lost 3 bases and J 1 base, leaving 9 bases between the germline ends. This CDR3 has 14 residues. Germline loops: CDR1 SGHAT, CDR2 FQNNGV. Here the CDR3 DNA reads TGTGCCAGCAGCTTCGGGCTAGGGAACACTGAAGCTTTCTTT. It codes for CASSFGLGNTEAFF.

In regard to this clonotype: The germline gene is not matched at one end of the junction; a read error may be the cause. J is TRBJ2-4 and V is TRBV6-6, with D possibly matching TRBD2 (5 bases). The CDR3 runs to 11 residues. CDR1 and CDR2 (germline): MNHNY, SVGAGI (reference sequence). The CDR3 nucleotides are TGTGCCAGCGACAAACTAGGTATTCAGTGCTTC. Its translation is CASDKLGIQCF.

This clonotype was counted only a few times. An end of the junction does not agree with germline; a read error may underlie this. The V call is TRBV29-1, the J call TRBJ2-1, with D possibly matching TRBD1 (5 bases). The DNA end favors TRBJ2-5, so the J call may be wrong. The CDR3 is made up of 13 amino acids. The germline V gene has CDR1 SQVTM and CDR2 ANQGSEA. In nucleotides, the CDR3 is TGCAACGTTGGGCAGGACACTTCCGCGACCCAGTACTTC. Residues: CNVGQDTSATQYF.

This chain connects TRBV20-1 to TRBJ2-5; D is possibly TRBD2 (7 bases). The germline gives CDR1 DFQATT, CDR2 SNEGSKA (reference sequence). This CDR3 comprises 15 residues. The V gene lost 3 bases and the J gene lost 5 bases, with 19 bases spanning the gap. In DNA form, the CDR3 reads TGCAGTGCTAGTTATAGGGGAGGGGGTGGGGAGACCCAGTACTTC. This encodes CSASYRGGGGETQYF.